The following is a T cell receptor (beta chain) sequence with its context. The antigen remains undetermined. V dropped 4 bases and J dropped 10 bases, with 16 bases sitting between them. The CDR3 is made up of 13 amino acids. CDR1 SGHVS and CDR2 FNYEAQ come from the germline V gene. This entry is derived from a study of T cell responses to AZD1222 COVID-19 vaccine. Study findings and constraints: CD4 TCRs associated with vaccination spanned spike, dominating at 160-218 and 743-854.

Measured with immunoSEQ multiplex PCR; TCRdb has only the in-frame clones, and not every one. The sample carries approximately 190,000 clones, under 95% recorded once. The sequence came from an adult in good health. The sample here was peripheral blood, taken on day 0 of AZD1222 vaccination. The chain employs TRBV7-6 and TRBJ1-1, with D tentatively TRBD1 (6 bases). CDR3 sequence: CASSSAQGSGAFF. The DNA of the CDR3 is TGTGCCAGCAGCTCTGCCCAGGGGTCGGGAGCTTTCTTT.